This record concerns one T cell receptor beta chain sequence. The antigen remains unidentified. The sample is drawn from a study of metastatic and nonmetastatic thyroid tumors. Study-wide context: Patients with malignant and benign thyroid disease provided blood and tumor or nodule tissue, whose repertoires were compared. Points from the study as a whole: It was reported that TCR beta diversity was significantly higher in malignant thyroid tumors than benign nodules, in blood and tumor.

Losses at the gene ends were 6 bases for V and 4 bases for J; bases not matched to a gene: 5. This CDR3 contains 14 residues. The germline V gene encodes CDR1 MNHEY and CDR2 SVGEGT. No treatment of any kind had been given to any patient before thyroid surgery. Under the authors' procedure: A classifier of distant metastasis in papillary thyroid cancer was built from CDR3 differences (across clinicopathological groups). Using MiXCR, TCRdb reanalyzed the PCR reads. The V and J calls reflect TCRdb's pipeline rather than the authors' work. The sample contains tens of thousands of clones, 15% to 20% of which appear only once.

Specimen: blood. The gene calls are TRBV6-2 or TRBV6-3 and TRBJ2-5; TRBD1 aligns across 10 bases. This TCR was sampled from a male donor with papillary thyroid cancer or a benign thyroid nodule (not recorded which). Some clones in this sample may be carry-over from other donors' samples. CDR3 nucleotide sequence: TGTGCCAGCAGCCGGGACAGGGGCATAGAGACCCAGTACTTC. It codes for CASSRDRGIETQYF.